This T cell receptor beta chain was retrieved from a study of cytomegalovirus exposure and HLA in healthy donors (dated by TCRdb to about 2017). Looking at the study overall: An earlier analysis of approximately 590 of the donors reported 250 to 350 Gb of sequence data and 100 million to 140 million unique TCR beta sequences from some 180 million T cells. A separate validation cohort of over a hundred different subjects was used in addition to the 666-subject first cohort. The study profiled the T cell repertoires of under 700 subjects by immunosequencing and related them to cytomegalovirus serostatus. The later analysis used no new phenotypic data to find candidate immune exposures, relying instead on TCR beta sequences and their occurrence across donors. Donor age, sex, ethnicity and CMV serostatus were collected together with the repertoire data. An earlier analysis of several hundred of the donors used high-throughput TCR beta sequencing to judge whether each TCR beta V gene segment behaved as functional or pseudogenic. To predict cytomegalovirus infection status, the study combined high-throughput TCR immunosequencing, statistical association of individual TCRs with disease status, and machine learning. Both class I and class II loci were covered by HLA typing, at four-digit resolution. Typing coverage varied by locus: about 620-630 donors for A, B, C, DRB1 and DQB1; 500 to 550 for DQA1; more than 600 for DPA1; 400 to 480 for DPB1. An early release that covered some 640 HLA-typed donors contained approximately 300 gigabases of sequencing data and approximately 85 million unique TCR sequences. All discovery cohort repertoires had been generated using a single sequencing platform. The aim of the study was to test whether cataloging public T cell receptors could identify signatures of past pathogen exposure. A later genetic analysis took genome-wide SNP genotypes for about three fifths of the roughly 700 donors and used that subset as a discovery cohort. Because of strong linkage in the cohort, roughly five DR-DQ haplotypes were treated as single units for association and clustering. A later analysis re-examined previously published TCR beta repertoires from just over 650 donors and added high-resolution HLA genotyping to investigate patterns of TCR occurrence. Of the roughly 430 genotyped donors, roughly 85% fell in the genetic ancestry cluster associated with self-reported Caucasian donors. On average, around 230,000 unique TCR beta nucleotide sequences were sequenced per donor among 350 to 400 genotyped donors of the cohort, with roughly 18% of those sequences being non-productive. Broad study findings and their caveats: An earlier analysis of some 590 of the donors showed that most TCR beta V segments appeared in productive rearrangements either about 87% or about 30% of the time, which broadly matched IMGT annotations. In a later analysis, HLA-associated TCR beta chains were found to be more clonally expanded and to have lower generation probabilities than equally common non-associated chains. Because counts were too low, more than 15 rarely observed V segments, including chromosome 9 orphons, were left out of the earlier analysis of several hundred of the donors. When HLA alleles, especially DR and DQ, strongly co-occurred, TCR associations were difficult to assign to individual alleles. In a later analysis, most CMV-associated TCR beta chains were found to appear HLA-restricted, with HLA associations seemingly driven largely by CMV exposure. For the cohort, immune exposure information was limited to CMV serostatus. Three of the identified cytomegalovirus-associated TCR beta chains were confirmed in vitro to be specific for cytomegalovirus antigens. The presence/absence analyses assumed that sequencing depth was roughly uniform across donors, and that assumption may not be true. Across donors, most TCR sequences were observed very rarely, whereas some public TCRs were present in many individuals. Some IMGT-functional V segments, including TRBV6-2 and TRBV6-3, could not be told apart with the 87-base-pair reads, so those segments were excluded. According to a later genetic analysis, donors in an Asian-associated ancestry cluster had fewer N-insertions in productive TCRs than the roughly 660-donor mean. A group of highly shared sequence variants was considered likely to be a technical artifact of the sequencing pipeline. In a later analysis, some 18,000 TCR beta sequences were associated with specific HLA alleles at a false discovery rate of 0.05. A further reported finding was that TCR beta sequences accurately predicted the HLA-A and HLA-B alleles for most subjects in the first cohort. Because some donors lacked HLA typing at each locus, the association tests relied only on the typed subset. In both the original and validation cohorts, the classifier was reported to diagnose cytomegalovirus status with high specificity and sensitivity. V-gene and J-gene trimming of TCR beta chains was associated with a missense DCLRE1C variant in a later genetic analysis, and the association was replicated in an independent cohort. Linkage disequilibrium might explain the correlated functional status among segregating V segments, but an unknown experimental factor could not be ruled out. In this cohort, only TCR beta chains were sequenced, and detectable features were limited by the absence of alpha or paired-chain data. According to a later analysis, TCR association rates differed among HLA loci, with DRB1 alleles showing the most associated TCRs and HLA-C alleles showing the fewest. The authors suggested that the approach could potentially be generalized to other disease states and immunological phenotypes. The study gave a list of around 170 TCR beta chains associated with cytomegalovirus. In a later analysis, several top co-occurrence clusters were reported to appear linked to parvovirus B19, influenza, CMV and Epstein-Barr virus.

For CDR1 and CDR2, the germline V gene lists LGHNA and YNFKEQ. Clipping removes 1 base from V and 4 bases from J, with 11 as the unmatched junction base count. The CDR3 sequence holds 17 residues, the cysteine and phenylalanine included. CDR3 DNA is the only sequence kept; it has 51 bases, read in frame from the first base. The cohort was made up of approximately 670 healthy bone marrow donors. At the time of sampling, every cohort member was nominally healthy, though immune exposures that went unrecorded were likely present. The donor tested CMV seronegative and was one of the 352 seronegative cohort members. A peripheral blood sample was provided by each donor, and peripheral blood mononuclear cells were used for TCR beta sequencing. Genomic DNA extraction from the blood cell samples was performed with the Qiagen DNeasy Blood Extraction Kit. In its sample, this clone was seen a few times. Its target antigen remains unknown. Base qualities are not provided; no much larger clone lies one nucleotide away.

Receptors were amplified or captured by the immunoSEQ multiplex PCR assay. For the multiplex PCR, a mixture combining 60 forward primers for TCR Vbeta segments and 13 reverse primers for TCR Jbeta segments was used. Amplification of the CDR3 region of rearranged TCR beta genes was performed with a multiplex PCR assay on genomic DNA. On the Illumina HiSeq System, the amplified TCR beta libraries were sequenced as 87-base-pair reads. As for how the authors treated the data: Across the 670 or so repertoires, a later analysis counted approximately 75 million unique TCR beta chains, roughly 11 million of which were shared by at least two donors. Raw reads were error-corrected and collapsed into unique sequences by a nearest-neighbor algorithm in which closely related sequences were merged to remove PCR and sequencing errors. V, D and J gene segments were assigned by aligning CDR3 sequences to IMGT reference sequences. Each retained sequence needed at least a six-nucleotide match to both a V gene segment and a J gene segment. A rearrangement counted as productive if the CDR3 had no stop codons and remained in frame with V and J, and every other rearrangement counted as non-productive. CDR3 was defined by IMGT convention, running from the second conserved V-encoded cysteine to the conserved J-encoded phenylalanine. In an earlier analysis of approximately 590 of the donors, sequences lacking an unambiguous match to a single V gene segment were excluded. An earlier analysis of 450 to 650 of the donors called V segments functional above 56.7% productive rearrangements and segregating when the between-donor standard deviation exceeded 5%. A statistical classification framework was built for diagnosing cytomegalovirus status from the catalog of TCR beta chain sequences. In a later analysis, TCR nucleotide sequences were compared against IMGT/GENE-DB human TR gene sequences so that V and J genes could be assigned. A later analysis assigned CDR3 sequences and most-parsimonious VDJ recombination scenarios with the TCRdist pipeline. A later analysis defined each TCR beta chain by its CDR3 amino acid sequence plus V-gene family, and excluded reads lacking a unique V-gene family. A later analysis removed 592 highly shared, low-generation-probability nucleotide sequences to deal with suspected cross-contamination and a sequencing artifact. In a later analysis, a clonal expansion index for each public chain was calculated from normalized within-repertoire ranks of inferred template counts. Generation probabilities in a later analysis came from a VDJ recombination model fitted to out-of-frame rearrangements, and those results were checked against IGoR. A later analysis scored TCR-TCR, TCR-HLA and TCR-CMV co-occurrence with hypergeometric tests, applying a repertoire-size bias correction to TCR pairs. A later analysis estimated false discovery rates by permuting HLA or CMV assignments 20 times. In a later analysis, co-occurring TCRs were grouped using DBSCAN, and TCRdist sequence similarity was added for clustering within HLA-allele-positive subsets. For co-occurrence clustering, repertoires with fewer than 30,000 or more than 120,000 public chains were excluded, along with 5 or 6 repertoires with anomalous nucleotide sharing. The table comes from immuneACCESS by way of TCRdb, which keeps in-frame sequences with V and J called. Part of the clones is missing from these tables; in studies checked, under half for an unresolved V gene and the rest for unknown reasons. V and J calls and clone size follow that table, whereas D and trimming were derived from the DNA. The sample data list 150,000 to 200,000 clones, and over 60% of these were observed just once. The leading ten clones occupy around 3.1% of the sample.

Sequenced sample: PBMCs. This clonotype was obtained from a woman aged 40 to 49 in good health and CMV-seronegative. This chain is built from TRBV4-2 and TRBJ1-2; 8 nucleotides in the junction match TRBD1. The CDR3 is CASSQVGQGILAYGYTF. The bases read TGTGCCAGCAGCCAAGTCGGACAGGGTATATTGGCCTATGGCTACACCTTC.